This TCR beta chain was profiled in a study of blood T cell repertoires in COVID-19. The CDR3 runs to 15 residues. Libraries were prepared by immunoSEQ multiplex PCR; TCRdb keeps only in-frame clonotypes and omits some of them. The sample contains around 260,000 clones, approximately 89% of which appear only once. The V and J genes are TRBV12-2 and TRBJ2-1; TRBD2, the D gene given by the table, was not confirmed from the DNA. TRBV12-2 is designated a pseudogene. The sequenced sample was peripheral blood. The source of this sequence is a man aged 35 to 55 who had recovered from COVID-19. The CDR3 sequence: CASRPAGTSPDEQFF. For the CDR3, the DNA is TGTGCAAGTCGCCCCGCCGGGACTAGCCCCGATGAGCAGTTCTTC.